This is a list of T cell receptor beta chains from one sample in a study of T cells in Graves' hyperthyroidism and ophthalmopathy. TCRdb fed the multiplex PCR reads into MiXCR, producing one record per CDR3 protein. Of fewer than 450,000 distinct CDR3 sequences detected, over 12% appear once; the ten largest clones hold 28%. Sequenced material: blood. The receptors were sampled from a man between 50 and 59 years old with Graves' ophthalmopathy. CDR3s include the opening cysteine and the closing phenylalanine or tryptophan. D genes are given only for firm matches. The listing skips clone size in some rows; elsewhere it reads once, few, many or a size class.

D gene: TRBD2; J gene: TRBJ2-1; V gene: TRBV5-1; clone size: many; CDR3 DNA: TGCGCCAGCAGCGTGACTAGCGGGAAGGATGAGCAGTTCTTC; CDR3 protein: CASSVTSGKDEQFF
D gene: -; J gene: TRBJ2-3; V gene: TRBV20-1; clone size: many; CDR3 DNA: TGCAGTGCTAGTCTGGGTACAGATACGCAGTATTTT; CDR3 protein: CSASLGTDTQYF
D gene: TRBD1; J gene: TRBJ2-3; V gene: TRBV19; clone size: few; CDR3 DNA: TGTGCCAGTAATACGGGACAGGGCACAGATACGCAGTATTTT; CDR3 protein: CASNTGQGTDTQYF
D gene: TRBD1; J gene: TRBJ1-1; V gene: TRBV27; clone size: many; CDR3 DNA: TGTGCCAGCAGCCCTGCTGACAGGGCGGGTAGTAGGAACACTGAAGCTTTCTTT; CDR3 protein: CASSPADRAGSRNTEAFF
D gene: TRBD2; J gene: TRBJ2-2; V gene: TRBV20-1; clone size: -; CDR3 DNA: TGCAGTGCTAGAGTAGCGGGGGCCGGGGAGCTGTTTTTT; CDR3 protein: CSARVAGAGELFF
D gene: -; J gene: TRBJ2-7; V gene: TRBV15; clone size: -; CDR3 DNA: TGTGCCACCAGCGGCCGCATGAGCTCCTACGAGCAGTACTTC; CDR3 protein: CATSGRMSSYEQYF
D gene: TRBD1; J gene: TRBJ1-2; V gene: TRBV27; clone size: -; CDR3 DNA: TGTGCCAGCAGTTTAGGACAGGGAAAGTATGGCTACACCTTC; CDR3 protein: CASSLGQGKYGYTF
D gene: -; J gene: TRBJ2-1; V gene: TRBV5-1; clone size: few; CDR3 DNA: TGCGCCAGCAGCCAGCATGGCCGACAAACCTACAATGAGCAGTTCTTC; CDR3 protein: CASSQHGRQTYNEQFF
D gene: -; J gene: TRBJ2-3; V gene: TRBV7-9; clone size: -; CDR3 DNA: TGTGCCAGCAGTCTGGGGCCATTTGAGAAGTATTTT; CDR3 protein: CASSLGPFEKYF
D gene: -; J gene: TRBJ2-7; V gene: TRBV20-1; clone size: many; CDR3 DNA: TGCAGTGCGTCCGGGAACTACGAGCAGTACTTC; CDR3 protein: CSASGNYEQYF
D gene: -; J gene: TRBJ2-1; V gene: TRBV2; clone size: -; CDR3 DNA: TGTGCCAGCAGGATATCCTGGGATGGCTACAATGAGCAGTTCTTC; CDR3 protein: CASRISWDGYNEQFF
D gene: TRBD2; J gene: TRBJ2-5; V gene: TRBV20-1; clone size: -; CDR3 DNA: TGCAGTGCTCCTAGCGGAAACCGGGAGACCCAGTACTTC; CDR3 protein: CSAPSGNRETQYF
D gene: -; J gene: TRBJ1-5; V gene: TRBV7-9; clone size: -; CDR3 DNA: TGTGCCAGCAGCCTCCTCGGCGATCAGCCCCAGCATTTT; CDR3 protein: CASSLLGDQPQHF
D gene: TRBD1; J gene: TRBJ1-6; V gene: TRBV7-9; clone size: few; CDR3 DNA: TGTGCCAGCACCTCCTGGACAGGGAACAATTCACCCCTCCACTTT; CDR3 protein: CASTSWTGNNSPLHF
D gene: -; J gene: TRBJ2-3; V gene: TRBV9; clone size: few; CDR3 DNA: TGTGCCAGCAGCGTAGACCCATCTTTGCCCGATACGCAGTATTTT; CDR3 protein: CASSVDPSLPDTQYF
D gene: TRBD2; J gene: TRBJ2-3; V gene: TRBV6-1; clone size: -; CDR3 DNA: TGTGCCAGCAGCCGCCCCAGCGGGAGTCCAGATACGCAGTATTTT; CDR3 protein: CASSRPSGSPDTQYF
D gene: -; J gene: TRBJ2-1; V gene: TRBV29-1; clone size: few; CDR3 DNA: TGCAGCGGGGGGGGCTCCATCGGTTCCAATGAGCAGTTCTTC; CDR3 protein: CSGGGSIGSNEQFF
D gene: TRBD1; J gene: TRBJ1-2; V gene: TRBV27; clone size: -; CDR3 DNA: TGTGCCAGCAGGCAGGGACAGTCCTATGGCTACACCTTC; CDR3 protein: CASRQGQSYGYTF
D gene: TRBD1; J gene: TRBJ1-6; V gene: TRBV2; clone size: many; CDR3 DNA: TGTGCCAGCAGGGACAGGGGTCAGACGTCACCCCTCCACTTT; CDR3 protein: CASRDRGQTSPLHF
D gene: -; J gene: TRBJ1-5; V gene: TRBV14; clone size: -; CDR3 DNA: TGTGCCAGCGGACCAAAGGGCAGGGTAAATAGCAATCAGCCCCAGCATTTT; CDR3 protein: CASGPKGRVNSNQPQHF
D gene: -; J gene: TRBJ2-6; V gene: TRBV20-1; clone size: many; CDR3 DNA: TGCAGTGCCGCCCCGACCGGCACAGGAGACTCTGGGGCCAACGTCCTGACTTTC; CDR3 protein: CSAAPTGTGDSGANVLTF
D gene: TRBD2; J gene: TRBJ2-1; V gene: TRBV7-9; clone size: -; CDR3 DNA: TGTGCCAGCAGCCTAACTAGCGGGAGGGCGGATGAGCAGTTCTTC; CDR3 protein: CASSLTSGRADEQFF
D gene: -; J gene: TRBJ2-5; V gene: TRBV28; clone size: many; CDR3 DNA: TGTGCCAGCAGTTTTCTGTTCCCGGTAGGGGGAGGAGAGACCCAGTACTTC; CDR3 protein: CASSFLFPVGGGETQYF
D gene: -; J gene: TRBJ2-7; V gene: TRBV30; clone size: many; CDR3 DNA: TGTGCCTGGTCCAAGGACAGCCGTTACGAGCAGTACTTC; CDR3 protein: CAWSKDSRYEQYF
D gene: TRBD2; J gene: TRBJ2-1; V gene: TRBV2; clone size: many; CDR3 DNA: TGTGCCAGCAATCGGGGGGGCCTTGTGGATGAGCAGTTCTTC; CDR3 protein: CASNRGGLVDEQFF
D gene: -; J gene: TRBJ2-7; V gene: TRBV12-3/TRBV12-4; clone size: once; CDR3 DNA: TGTGCCAGCAGTCTTCAAGGGGGAAGTTTTTCCCCCGAGCAGTACTTC; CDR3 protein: CASSLQGGSFSPEQYF
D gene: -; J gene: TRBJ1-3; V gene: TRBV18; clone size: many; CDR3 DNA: TGTGCCAGCTCACCATCCCAGGGAGGTGGAAACACCATATATTTT; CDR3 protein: CASSPSQGGGNTIYF
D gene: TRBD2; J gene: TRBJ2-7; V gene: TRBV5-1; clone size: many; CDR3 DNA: TGCGCCAGCAGCTCCACCAGGACTAGCGGGAGCGGGGAGCAGTACTTC; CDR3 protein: CASSSTRTSGSGEQYF
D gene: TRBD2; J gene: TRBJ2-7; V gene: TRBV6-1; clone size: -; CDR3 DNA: TGTGCCAGCAGTGCCCCCTATGCCCCTAGCGGGAGAAATTTGGCCTCCTACGAGCAGTACTTC; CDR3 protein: CASSAPYAPSGRNLASYEQYF
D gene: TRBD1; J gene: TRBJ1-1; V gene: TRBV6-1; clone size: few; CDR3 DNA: TGTGCCAGCAGTGCGGCCCTGACAGGGGTGGACACTGAAGCTTTCTTT; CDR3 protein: CASSAALTGVDTEAFF
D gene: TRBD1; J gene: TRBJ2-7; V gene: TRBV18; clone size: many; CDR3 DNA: TGTGCCAGCTCACCGAACAGGGGGGCCTACGAGCAGTACTTC; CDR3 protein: CASSPNRGAYEQYF
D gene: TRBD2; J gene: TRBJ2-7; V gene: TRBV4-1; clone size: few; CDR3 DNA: TGCGCCAGCAGCCAAGTCGGCGGGAGCGCCTACGAGCAGTACTTC; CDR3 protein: CASSQVGGSAYEQYF
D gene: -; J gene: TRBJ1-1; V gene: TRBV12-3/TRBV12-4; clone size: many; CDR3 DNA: TGTGCCACCGAAACCGCAGGGCGATTGAACACTGAAGCTTTCTTT; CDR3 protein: CATETAGRLNTEAFF
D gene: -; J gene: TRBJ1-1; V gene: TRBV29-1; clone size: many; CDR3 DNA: TGCAGCGTTGAAGAATTCAGGGAAGACACTGAAGCTTTCTTT; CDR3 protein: CSVEEFREDTEAFF
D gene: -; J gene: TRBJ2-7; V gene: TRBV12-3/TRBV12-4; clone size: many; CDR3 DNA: TGTGCCAGCAGTTTGGGACACGGGGGCTACGAGCAGTACTTC; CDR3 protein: CASSLGHGGYEQYF
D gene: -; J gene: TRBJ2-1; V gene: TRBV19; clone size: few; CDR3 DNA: TGTGCCAGTAGGGAGGGAGGAAGGGGCAATGAGCAGTTCTTC; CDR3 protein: CASREGGRGNEQFF
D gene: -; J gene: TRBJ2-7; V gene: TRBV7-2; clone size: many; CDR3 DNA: TGTGCCAGCAGCTCATCCTTTACCTACGAGCAGTACTTC; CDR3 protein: CASSSSFTYEQYF
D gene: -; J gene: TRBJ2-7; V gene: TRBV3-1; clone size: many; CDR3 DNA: TGTGCCAGCAGCCAAGGTTATTCCGAGCAGTACTTC; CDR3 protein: CASSQGYSEQYF
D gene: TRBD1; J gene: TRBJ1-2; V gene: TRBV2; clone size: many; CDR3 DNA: TGTGCCAGCAGTAAAGAAGGGACAGGGAATGGCTACACCTTC; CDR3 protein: CASSKEGTGNGYTF
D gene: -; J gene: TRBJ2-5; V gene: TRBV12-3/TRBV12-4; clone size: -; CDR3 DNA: TGTGCCAGCAGTTTTGCGGGGGCAGCGAGGGAGACCCAGTACTTC; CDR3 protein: CASSFAGAARETQYF
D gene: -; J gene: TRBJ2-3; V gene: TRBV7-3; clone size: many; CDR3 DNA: TGTGCCAGCAGCTTAACGGGAGGTACCCCAGATACGCAGTATTTT; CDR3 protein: CASSLTGGTPDTQYF
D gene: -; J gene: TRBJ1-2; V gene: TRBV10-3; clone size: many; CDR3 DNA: TGTGCCATCAACTCAGGGCAAAGTAACTATGGCTACACCTTC; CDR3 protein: CAINSGQSNYGYTF
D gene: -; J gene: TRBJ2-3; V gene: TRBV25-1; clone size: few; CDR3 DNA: TGTGCCAGCAGTGAATCTGTGGCAGATACGCAGTATTTT; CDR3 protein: CASSESVADTQYF
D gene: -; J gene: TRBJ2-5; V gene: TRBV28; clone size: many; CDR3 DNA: TGTGCCAGCAGTCCCCCGGGCGGAGGTTCGACACAGACCCAGTACTTC; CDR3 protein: CASSPPGGGSTQTQYF
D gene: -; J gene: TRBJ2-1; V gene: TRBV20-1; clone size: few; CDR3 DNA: TGCAATGCTAGAGATCCGGCGGGACCCAATGAGCAGTTCTTC; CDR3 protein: CNARDPAGPNEQFF
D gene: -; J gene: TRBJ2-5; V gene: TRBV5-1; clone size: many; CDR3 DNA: TGCGCCAGCAGAAAGGGGCTCCAAGAGACCCAGTACTTC; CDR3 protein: CASRKGLQETQYF
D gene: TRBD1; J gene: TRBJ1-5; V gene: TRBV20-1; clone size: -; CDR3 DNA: TGCAGTGCTAGACTTCCGGGACAGGGTAATCAGCCCCAGCATTTT; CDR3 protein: CSARLPGQGNQPQHF
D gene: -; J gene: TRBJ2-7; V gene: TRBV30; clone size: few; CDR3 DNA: TGTGCCTGGAGTGTAGGGAACGGTTACGAGCAGTACTTC; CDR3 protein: CAWSVGNGYEQYF